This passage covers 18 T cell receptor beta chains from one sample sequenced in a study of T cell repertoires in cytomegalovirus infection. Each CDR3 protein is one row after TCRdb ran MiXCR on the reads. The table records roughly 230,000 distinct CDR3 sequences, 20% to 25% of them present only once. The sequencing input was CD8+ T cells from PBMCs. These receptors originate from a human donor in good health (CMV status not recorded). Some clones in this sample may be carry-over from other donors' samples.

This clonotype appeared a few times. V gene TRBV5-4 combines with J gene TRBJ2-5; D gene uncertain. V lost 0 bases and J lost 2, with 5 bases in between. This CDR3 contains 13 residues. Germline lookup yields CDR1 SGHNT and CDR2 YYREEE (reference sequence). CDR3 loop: CASSLEQQETQYF. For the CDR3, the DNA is TGTGCCAGCAGCTTGGAGCAACAAGAGACCCAGTACTTC.

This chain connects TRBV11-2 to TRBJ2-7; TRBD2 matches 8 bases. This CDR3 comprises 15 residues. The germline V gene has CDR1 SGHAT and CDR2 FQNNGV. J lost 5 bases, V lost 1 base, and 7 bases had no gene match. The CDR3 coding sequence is TGTGCCAGCAGCTTAGGGTCCGGGGGGGCGAACGAGCAGTACTTC. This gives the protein CASSLGSGGANEQYF.

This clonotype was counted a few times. The CDR3 nucleotides read TGTGCCAGCAGCTTAGAATCGGGGGTTGCTGAGACCCAGTACTTC. It yields the protein CASSLESGVAETQYF. The rearrangement uses TRBV11-2 and TRBJ2-5; D possibly corresponds to TRBD2 (6 bases). CDR3 length: 15 residues. V lost 0 bases and J lost 5, with 13 bases in between. The germline CDR1 and CDR2 sequences are SGHAT and FQNNGV.

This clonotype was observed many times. Here the CDR3 DNA reads TGCAGTGCCAACGACAGGGGGAAAATCTACGAGCAGTACTTC. This gives the protein CSANDRGKIYEQYF. The chain joins TRBV20-1 to TRBJ2-7; TRBD1 matches 9 bases. The CDR3 consists of 14 residues. CDR1 DFQATT and CDR2 SNEGSKA come from the germline V gene (reference sequence). The J segment lost 3 bases and the V segment lost 6 bases, leaving 9 bases of the junction unmatched.

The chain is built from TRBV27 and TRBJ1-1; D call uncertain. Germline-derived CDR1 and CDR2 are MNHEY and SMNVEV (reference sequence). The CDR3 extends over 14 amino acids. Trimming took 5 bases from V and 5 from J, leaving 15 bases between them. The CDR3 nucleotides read TGTGCCAGCAGTCCAGGCTACGATGGGACTGAAGCTTTCTTT. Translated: CASSPGYDGTEAFF.

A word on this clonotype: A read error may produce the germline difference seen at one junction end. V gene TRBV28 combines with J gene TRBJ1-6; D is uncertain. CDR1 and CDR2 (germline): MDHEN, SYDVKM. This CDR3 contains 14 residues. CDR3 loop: CASSFLLENSLLHF. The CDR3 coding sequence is TGTGCCAGCAGTTTTCTCCTAGAGAATTCACTCCTCCACTTT. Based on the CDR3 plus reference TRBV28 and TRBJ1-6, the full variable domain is DVKVTQSSRYLVKRTGEKVFLECVQDMDHENMFWYRQDPGLGLRLIYFSYDVKMKEKGDIPEGYSVSREKKERFSLILESASTNQTSMYLCASSFLLENSLLHFGNGTRLTVT.

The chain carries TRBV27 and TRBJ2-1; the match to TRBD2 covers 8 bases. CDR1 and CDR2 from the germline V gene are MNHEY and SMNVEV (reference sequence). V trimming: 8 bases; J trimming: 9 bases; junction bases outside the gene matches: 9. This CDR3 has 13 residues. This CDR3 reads CASRPGGAFEQFF. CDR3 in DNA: TGTGCCAGCCGCCCCGGGGGGGCGTTTGAGCAGTTCTTC.

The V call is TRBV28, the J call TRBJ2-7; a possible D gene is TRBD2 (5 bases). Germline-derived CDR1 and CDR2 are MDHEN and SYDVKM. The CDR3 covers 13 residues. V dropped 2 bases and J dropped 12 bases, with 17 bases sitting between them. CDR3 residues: CASSLTALSSGYF. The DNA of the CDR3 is TGTGCCAGCAGTTTAACGGCCCTTAGCAGCGGGTACTTC.

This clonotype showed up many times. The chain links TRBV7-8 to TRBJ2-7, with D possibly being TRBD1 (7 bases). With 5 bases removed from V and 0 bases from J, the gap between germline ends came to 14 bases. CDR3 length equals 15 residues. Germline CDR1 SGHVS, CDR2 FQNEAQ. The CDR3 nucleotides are TGTGCCAGCAGCCCCCAGGGGGGTAGCTCCTACGAGCAGTACTTC. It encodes CASSPQGGSSYEQYF.

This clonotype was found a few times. CDR3 DNA: TGCAGTGCCCAAGGGGGCGACTATGGCTACACCTTC. This gives the protein CSAQGGDYGYTF. The V call is TRBV20-1, the J call TRBJ1-2; 7 bases align to TRBD1. V lost 6 bases and J lost 3; bases outside the gene matches: 4. Germline V gene sequence: CDR1 DFQATT, CDR2 SNEGSKA (reference sequence). The CDR3 loop spans 12 amino acids.

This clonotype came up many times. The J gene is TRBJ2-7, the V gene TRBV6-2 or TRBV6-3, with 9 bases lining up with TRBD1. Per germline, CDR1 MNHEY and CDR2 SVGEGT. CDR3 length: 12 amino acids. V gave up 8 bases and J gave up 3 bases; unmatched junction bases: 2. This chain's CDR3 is CASEDRGYEQYF. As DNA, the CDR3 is TGTGCCAGCGAGGACAGGGGCTACGAGCAGTACTTC.

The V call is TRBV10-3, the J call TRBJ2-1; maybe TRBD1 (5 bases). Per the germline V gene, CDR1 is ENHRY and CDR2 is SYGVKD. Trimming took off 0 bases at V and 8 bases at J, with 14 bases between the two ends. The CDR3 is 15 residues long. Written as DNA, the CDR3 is TGTGCCATCAGTGAGTCTTGGATTCTAGGGGATGAGCAGTTCTTC. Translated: CAISESWILGDEQFF.

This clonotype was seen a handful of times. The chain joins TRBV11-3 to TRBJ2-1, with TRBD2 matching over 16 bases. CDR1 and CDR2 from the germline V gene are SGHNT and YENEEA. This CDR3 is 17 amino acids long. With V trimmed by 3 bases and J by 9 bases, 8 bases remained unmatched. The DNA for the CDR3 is TGTGCCAGCAGCTTGTCGGGACTAGCGGGGGGGCGGGGTGAGCAGTTCTTC. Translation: CASSLSGLAGGRGEQFF.

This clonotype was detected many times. The DNA of the CDR3 is TGTGCCAGTAGTCCATCCCGGGACTACGAGCAGTTCTTC. As protein: CASSPSRDYEQFF. J is TRBJ2-1 and V is TRBV19, with 7 bases fitting TRBD2. This CDR3 spans 13 amino acids. Germline loops: CDR1 LNHDA, CDR2 SQIVND (reference sequence). With 5 bases clipped from V and 10 bases from J, the junction kept 8 bases outside the gene matches.

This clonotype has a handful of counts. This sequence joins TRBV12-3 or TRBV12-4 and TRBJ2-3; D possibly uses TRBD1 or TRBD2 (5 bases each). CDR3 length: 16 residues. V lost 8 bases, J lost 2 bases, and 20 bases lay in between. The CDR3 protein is CASAIWDGQSTDTQYF. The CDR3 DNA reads TGTGCCAGCGCCATCTGGGACGGCCAGTCCACAGATACGCAGTATTTT.

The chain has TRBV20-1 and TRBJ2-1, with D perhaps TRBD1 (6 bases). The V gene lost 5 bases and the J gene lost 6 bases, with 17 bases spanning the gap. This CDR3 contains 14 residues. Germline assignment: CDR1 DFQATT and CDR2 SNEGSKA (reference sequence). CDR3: CSAQGTHYTNEQFF. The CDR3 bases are TGCAGTGCTCAGGGGACCCACTACACCAATGAGCAGTTCTTC.

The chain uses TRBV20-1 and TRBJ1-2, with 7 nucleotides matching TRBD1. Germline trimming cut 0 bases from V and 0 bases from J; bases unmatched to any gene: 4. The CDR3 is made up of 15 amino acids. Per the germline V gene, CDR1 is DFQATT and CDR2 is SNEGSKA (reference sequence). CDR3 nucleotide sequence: TGCAGTGCTAGAGATAGCCAGGGGGCTAACTATGGCTACACCTTC. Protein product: CSARDSQGANYGYTF.

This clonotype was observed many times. The CDR3 loop is CASSLGDTEWDTQYF. The CDR3 nucleotides read TGTGCCAGCAGCTTAGGGGACACCGAGTGGGATACGCAGTATTTT. The chain combines TRBV7-3 with TRBJ2-3; possibly TRBD1 for D (6 bases). Trimming removed 2 bases from V and 6 bases from J, with 15 bases in between. There are 15 residues in the CDR3. Germline assignment: CDR1 SGHTA and CDR2 FQGTGA.